This paragraph reports one T cell receptor (beta chain). The antigen is not known. CDR3 length: 14 residues. J lost 6 bases, V lost 1 base, and 2 bases had no gene match. CDR1 is MNHEY and CDR2 is SVGAGI in the germline V gene. This entry belongs to a study of OX40 agonist ivuxolimab in advanced cancers. Findings and limits, study-wide: The mean number of expanded clones was higher in CD8+ T cells than in CD4+.

The table came from immunoSEQ multiplex PCR; TCRdb's copy has only in-frame clones and leaves some out. The repertoire holds 20,000 to 25,000 clones, with approximately 90% as singletons. The V gene is TRBV6-5, the J gene TRBJ1-4; 7 nucleotides agree with TRBD1. The TCR comes from an adult with an advanced solid tumor such as melanoma, head and neck, liver or kidney cancer. The sample consisted of CD4+ or CD8+ T cells sorted from blood, taken in a trial of the OX40 agonist ivuxolimab. CDR3 sequence: CASSYYQGDEKLFF. CDR3 in DNA: TGTGCCAGCAGTTACTACCAGGGGGATGAAAAACTGTTTTTT.